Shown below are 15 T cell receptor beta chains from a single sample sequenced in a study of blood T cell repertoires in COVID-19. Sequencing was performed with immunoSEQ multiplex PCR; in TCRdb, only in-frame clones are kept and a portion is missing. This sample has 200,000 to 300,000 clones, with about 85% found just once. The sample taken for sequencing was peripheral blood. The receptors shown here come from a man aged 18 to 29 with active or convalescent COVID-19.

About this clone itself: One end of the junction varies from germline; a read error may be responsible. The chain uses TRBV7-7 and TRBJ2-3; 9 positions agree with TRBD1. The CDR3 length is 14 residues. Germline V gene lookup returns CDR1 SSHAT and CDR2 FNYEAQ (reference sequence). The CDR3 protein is CASSPGTGTDTQYF. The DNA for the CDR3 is TGTGCTAGCAGCCCCGGGACAGGGACAGATACGCAGTATTTT. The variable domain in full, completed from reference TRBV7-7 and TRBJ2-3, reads GAGVSQSPRYKVTKRGQDVTLRCDPISSHATLYWYQQALGQGPEFLTYFNYEAQPDKSGLPSDRFSAERPEGSISTLTIQRTEQRDSAMYRCASSPGTGTDTQYFGPGTRLTVL.

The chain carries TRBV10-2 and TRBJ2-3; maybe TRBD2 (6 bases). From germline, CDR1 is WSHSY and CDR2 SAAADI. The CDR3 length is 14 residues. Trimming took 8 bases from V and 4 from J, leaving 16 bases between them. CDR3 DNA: TGCGCCAGCCTTAGCGGAGCTGGGGCAGATACGCAGTATTTT. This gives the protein CASLSGAGADTQYF.

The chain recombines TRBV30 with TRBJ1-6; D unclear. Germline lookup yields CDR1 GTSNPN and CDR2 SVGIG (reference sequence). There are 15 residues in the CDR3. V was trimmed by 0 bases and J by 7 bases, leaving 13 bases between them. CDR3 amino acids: CAWSVILTLNSPLHF. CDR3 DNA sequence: TGTGCCTGGAGTGTAATTTTGACACTCAATTCACCCCTCCACTTT.

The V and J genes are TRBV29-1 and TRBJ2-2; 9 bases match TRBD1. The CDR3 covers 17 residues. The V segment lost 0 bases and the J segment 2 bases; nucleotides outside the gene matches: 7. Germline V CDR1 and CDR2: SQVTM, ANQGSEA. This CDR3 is CSVEESGTGINTGELFF. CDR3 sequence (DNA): TGCAGCGTTGAAGAATCCGGGACAGGGATTAACACCGGGGAGCTGTTTTTT.

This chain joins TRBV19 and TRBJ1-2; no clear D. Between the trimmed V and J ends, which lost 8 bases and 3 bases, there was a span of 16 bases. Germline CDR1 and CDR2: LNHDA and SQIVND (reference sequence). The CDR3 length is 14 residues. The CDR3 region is CASHVSGFDYGYTF. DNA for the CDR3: TGTGCCAGTCACGTGTCGGGGTTCGACTATGGCTACACCTTC.

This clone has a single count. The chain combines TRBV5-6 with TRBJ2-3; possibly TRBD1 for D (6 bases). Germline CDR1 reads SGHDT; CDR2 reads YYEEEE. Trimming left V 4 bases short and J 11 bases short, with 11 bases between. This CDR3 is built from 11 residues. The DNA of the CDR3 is TGTGCCAGCAGCGTACAGGGCGGGCAGTATTTT. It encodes CASSVQGGQYF.

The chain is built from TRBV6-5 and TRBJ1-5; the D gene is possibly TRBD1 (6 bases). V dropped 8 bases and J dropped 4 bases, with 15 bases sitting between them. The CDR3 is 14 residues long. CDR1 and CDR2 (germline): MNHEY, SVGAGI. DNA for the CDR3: TGTGCCAGCTCTCCTGGGGGGGCGAATCAGCCCCAGCATTTT. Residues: CASSPGGANQPQHF.

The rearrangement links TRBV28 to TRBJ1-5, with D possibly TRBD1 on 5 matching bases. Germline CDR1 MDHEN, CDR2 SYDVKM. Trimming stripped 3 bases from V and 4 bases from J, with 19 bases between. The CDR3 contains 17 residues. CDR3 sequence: CASSFLLTDHRNQPQHF. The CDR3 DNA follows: TGTGCCAGCAGTTTTTTATTGACAGACCACCGTAATCAGCCCCAGCATTTT.

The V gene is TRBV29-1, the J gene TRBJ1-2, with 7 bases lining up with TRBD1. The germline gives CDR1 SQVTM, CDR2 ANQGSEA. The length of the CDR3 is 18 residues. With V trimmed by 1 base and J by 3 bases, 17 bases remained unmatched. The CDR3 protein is CSVEAQGGEGTHYYGYTF. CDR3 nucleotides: TGCAGCGTTGAAGCCCAGGGGGGTGAGGGGACTCACTACTATGGCTACACCTTC.

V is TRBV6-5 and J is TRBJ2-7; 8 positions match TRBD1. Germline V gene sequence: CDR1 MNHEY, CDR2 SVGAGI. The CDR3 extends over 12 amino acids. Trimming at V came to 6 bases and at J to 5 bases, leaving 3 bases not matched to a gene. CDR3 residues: CASRTTGDEQYF. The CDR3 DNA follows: TGTGCCAGCAGGACGACAGGGGACGAGCAGTACTTC.

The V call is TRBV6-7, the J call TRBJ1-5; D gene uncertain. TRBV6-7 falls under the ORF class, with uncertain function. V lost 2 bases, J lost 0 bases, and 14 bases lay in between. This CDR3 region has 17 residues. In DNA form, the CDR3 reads TGTGCCAGCAGTTACCCGGTTTCGACTTATAGCAATCAGCCCCAGCATTTT. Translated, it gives CASSYPVSTYSNQPQHF.

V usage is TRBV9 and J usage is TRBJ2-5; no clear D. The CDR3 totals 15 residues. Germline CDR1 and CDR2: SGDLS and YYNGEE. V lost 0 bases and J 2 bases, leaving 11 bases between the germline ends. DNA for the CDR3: TGTGCCAGCAGCGTAGCGAACAGATATCAAGAGACCCAGTACTTC. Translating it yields CASSVANRYQETQYF.

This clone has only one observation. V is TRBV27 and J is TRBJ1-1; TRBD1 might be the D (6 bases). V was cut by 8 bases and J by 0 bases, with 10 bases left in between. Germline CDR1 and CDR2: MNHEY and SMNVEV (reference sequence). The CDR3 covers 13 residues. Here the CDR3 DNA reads TGTGCCAGCGGGTACAGGGTGAACACTGAAGCTTTCTTT. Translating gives CASGYRVNTEAFF.

The CDR3 sequence: CASSQDQVYSNQPQHF. DNA for the CDR3: TGCGCCAGCAGCCAAGATCAGGTCTATAGCAATCAGCCCCAGCATTTT. V and J are TRBV4-1 and TRBJ1-5, with D uncertain. Per germline, CDR1 MGHRA and CDR2 YSYEKL. The CDR3 consists of 16 residues. Trimming left V 0 bases short and J 0 bases short, with 9 bases between.

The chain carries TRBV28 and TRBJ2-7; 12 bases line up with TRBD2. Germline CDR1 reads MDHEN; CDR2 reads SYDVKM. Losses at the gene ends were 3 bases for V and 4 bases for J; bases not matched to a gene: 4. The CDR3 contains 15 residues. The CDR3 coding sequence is TGTGCCAGCAGTTTTCGGCTAGCGGGAGGGTACGAGCAGTACTTC. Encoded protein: CASSFRLAGGYEQYF. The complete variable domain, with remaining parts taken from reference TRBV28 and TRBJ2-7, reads DVKVTQSSRYLVKRTGEKVFLECVQDMDHENMFWYRQDPGLGLRLIYFSYDVKMKEKGDIPEGYSVSREKKERFSLILESASTNQTSMYLCASSFRLAGGYEQYFGPGTRLTVT.